This T cell receptor (beta chain) was observed in a study of blood T cells in healthy people across ages (dated by TCRdb to the mid-2010s). For the study in its entirety: In model experiments, template switching captured about one uniquely barcoded TCR beta cDNA molecule for every two T cells. Age-related changes in TCR beta repertoire diversity were measured in the study by deep sequencing normalized with unique cDNA molecular identifiers. Four age groups were formed from the donors: young (average around 15 years), middle-aged (just under 40), aged (approximately 60) and long-lived (82). Donors of different ages were randomly distributed across sequencing lanes to avoid experimental bias. Using the same blood draw, the study looked at two additional independent replicas of 1 million unique cDNA reads for two donors, one aged 18 to 30 and the other aged 80 or older. General conclusions and limits of the study: As age increased, observed TCR beta diversity per million T cells dropped in a roughly linear way, and a significant reduction was already evident by age about 36. Compared with the aged group, more naive CD4+ T cells, fewer expanded clones and increased TCR diversity were shown by the long-lived group, suggesting age selection. Estimates of total diversity based on one million sequenced T cells were regarded as lower bounds and as underestimates. Donor CMV infection status was unknown, potentially confounding age-related changes in expanded clonotypes. Observed TCR beta diversity correlated strongly with the percentage of naive T cells measured by flow cytometry. Bulk unsorted PBMC profiling prevented conclusive comparison of naive and antigen-experienced compartments.

A distance of 13 bases separates the germline ends of V and J, which lose 4 bases and 7 bases respectively. Taken from cysteine to phenylalanine, the CDR3 has 14 residues. The read is trimmed to its CDR3 DNA, 42 bases read in frame from base 1. According to the germline V gene, CDR1 reads MNHEY and CDR2 reads SVGEGT. Library preparation employed 5' RACE. The listed sequencing device is Illumina HiSeq 2500. The second PCR ran for roughly 7 to 12 cycles and used a J-beta primer mix along with a sample-barcoded 5' primer. A template-switch 5' adaptor carrying 12 random nucleotides introduced a unique molecular identifier onto each TCR beta cDNA molecule. Each sample yielded at least 2.5 million CDR3-containing paired-end reads. First-strand cDNA synthesis was performed from all RNA using the Mint cDNA synthesis kit, with priming by a TRBC-specific oligonucleotide. Following uracil-DNA glycosylase treatment, all cDNA underwent a first 18-cycle PCR with the universal primers M1SS and BC2_uni_R. Concerning the study's data processing: For normalization, 1 million high-quality reads were randomly selected from each sample, with every read carrying a distinct molecular identifier. Instead of being binned into consensus sequences, reads with shared molecular identifiers were discarded. CDR3 identification, clonotype clustering and error correction used MiTCR with a Q25 quality threshold and the strictest error-elimination algorithm. A nonparametric unseen species model with Euler transformation was used to estimate a lower bound on total TCR beta diversity. TCRdb reworked the public reads: Q25 trimming with fastp, MiXCR clone assembly, productive beta chains retained. Every entry covers one CDR3 protein and lists the most common genes and DNA from its rows. V and J calls and clone size were set by TCRdb, not the authors. The table for this sample lists over 500,000 distinct CDR3 sequences; 52% of them were counted only once. Together, the top ten hold roughly 14% of the sample.

Remarks on this clonotype: Its binding antigen is unknown. No per-base quality is available; no much larger clone lies one base away.

Systemically healthy Caucasian individuals from Russia, approximately 39 in total and aged roughly 6 to 100 years, were included as donors. Around 9.8 milliliters of peripheral blood were collected from each donor into EDTA-treated Vacutainer tubes. Ficoll-Paque density-gradient centrifugation was used to isolate PBMCs, with at least 6 million per sample. Total RNA was extracted from PBMCs with Trizol reagent, with at least 6 micrograms obtained per sample. The percentages of naive CD45RAhigh/CD27high T cells were determined by flow cytometry on a PBMC aliquot from every donor. This clonotype was obtained from a woman aged 80 or over in good health. The chain links TRBV6-2 or TRBV6-3 with TRBJ2-2, with the D segment identity uncertain. Sequencing was performed on blood. The nucleotide sequence reads as follows: TGTGCCAGCAGTTTGGCGCAACGCCACGGGGAGCTGTTTTTT. Its translation reads: CASSLAQRHGELFF.